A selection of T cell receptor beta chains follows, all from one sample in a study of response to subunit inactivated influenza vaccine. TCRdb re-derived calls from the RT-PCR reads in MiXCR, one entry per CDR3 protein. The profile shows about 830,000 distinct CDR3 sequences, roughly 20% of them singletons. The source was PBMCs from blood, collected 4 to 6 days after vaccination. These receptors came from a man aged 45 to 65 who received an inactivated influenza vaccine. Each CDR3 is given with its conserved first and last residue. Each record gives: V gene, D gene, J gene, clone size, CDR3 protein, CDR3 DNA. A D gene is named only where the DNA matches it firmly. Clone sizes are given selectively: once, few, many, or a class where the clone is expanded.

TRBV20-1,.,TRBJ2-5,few,CSARDLGTAQETQYF,TGCAGTGCTAGAGATTTAGGGACGGCACAAGAGACCCAGTACTTC
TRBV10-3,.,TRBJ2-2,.,CAISPSQGGAGELFF,TGTGCCATCAGCCCTAGTCAGGGGGGCGCCGGGGAGCTGTTTTTT
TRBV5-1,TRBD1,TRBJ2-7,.,CASRTTGTGFYEQYF,TGCGCCAGCAGAACTACCGGGACAGGGTTTTACGAGCAGTACTTC
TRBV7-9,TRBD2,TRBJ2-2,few,CASSLDGTSVNTGELFF,TGTGCCAGCAGCTTAGATGGGACTAGCGTGAACACCGGGGAGCTGTTTTTT
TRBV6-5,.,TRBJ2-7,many,CASSWWLGGEYEQYF,TGTGCCAGCAGTTGGTGGTTGGGGGGCGAGTACGAGCAGTACTTC
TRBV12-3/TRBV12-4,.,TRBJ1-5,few,CASSLNARGNQPQHF,TGTGCCAGCAGTTTAAACGCAAGAGGCAATCAGCCCCAGCATTTT
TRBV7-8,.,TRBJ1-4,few,CASSPNRVSNEKLFF,TGTGCCAGCAGCCCCAACAGGGTATCTAATGAAAAACTGTTTTTT
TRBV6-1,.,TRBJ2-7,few,CASSLGLGPEQYF,TGTGCCAGCAGCCTAGGGCTCGGTCCCGAGCAGTACTTC
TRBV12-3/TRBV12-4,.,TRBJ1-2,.,CASTKQRGSVGYTF,TGTGCCAGCACAAAGCAGAGGGGATCGGTGGGCTACACCTTC
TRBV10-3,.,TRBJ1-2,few,CAISESKSAGTTNGYTF,TGTGCCATCAGTGAGTCGAAGTCGGCAGGGACAACTAATGGCTACACCTTC
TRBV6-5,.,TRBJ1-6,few,CASSLPGKNNSPLHF,TGTGCCAGCAGTCTACCGGGAAAGAATAATTCACCCCTCCACTTT
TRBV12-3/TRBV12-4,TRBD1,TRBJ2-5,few,CASSQATGGAETQYF,TGTGCCAGCAGTCAAGCGACAGGGGGCGCGGAGACCCAGTACTTC
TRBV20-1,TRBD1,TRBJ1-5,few,CSAREGTGGNQPQHF,TGCAGTGCTAGAGAAGGGACAGGGGGCAATCAGCCCCAGCATTTT
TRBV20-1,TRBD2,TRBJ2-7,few,CSAKPLAGDTYEQYF,TGCAGTGCAAAGCCCTTAGCGGGGGACACCTACGAGCAGTACTTC
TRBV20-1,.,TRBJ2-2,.,CSAPGYTGELFF,TGCAGTGCCCCAGGGTACACCGGGGAGCTGTTTTTT
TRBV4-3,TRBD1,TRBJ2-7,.,CASSQGLDRVSYEQYF,TGCGCCAGCAGCCAAGGTCTGGACAGGGTCTCCTACGAGCAGTACTTC
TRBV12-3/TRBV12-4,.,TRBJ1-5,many,CASSLARINQPQHF,TGTGCCAGCAGTTTAGCCAGGATCAATCAGCCCCAGCATTTT
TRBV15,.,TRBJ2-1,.,CATSRSRSGANNEQFF,TGTGCCACCAGCAGATCCCGAAGTGGGGCCAACAATGAGCAGTTCTTC
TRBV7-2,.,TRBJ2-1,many,CASSLVAQGANEQFF,TGTGCCAGCAGCTTAGTAGCACAGGGAGCGAATGAGCAGTTCTTC
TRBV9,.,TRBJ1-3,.,CASSPSFNSGNTIYF,TGTGCCAGCAGCCCGTCGTTTAACTCTGGAAACACCATATATTTT
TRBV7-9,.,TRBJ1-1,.,CASSRAGGTTEAFF,TGTGCCAGCAGCCGTGCTGGTGGAACCACTGAAGCTTTCTTT
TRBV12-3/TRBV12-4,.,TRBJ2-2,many,CASSQPGGELFF,TGTGCCAGCAGTCAGCCGGGCGGGGAGCTGTTTTTT
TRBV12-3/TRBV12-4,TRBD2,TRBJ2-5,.,CASSRGGLAAQETQYF,TGTGCCAGCAGTCGTGGTGGACTAGCGGCACAAGAGACCCAGTACTTC
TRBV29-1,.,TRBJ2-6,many,CSVREALANVLTF,TGCAGCGTGAGGGAAGCATTGGCCAACGTCCTGACTTTC
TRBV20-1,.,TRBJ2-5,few,CSAGRLGLRESQYF,TGCAGTGCCGGCAGACTAGGGCTCAGAGAGTCCCAGTACTTC
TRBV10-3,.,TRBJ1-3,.,CATLQLSAGNTIYF,TGTGCCACGCTACAATTAAGTGCTGGAAACACCATATATTTT
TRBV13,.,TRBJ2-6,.,CASSRSDSSLSGANVLTF,TGTGCCAGCAGCAGGTCGGACAGTTCCCTCTCTGGGGCCAACGTCCTGACTTTC
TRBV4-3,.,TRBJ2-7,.,CASSQDPLGTYEQYF,TGCGCCAGCAGCCAAGATCCGTTGGGTACCTACGAGCAGTACTTC
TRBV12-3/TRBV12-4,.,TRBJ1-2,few,CASAISRWPGYTF,TGTGCCAGCGCCATTTCCAGGTGGCCTGGCTACACCTTC
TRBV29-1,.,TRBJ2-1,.,CSVFGGRGRDYNEQFF,TGCAGCGTTTTCGGGGGGCGCGGTAGAGACTACAATGAGCAGTTCTTC
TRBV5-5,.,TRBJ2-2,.,CASSTGAVANTGELFF,TGTGCCAGCAGCACGGGCGCAGTAGCGAACACCGGGGAGCTGTTTTTT
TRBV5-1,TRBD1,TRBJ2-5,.,CASSYRTGGLETQYF,TGCGCCAGCAGCTACCGGACAGGGGGACTAGAGACCCAGTACTTC
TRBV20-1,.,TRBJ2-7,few,CSAVGSGSYEQYF,TGCAGTGCTGTCGGCAGCGGTAGTTACGAGCAGTACTTC
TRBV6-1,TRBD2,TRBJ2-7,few,CASNRAGELYEQYF,TGTGCCAGCAACAGAGCGGGAGAGCTATACGAGCAGTACTTC
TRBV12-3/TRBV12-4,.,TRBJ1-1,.,CASRIYPGLNTEAFF,TGTGCCAGCAGGATTTATCCTGGACTGAACACTGAAGCTTTCTTT
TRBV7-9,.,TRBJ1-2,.,CASSSPGFWGYTF,TGTGCCAGCAGCTCTCCAGGCTTCTGGGGCTACACCTTC
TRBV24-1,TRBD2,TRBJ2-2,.,CATSDRLAGPNTGELFF,TGTGCCACCAGTGACCGTCTAGCGGGGCCCAACACCGGGGAGCTGTTTTTT
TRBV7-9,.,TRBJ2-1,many,CASSLAGAHEQFF,TGTGCCAGCAGCTTAGCGGGGGCCCATGAGCAGTTCTTC
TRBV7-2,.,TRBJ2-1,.,CASSLALGPEQRNEQFF,TGTGCCAGCAGTTTAGCATTGGGACCCGAACAGCGCAATGAGCAGTTCTTC
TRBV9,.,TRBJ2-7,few,CASSPSQDSYEQYF,TGTGCCAGCAGCCCATCCCAGGACTCCTACGAGCAGTACTTC
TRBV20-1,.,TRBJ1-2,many,CSARVGGFTGYTF,TGCAGTGCTAGAGTCGGGGGTTTCACTGGCTACACCTTC
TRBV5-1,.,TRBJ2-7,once,CASSIQGPYEQYF,TGCGCCAGCAGTATTCAGGGCCCCTACGAGCAGTACTTC
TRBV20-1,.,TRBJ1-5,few,CSATGTAKQPQHF,TGCAGTGCAACTGGGACGGCAAAACAGCCCCAGCATTTT